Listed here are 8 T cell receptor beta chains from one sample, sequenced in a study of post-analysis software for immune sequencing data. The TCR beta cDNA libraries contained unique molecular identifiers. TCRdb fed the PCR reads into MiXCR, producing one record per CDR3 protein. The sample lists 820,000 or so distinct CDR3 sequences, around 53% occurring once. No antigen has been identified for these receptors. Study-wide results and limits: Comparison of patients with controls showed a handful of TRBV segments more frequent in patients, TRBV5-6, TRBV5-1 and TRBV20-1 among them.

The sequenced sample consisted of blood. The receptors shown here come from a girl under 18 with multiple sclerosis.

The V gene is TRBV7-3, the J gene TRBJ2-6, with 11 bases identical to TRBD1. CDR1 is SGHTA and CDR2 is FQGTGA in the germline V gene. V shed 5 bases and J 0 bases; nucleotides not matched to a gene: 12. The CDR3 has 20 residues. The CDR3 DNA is TGTGCCAGCAGCCCACACGGACAGGGGGCGAGGTACTCTGGGGCCAACGTCCTGACTTTC. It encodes CASSPHGQGARYSGANVLTF.

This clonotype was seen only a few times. CDR3 in DNA: TGTGCCAGCAGCTTCTTATCAGAGCGGGAATATACAGAGACCCAGTACTTC. It is translated as CASSFLSEREYTETQYF. The chain has TRBV7-6 and TRBJ2-5; 7 nucleotides match TRBD2. The germline V gene encodes CDR1 SGHVS and CDR2 FNYEAQ. The CDR3 consists of 17 residues. Unmatched junction bases numbered 14, after V lost 3 bases and J lost 4 bases.

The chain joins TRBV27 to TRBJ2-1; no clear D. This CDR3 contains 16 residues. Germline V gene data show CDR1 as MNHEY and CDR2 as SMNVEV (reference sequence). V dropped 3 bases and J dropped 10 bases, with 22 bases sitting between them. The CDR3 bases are TGTGCCAGCAGTTTCTCGGACCCCCGACTCCCCGGAGAGCAGTTCTTC. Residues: CASSFSDPRLPGEQFF.

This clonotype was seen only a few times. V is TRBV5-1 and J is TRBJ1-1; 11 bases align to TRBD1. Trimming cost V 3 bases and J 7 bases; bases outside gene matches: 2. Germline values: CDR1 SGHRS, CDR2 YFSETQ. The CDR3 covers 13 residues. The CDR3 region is CASSWGTGGEAFF. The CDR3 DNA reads TGCGCCAGCAGCTGGGGGACAGGGGGTGAAGCTTTCTTT.

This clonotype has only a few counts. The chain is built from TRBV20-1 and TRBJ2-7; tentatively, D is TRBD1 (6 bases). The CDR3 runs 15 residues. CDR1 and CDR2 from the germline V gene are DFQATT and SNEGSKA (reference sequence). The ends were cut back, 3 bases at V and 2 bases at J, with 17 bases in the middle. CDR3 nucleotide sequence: TGCAGTGCTAGCCCGGGACGGACAGTAACCTACGAGCAGTACTTC. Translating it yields CSASPGRTVTYEQYF.

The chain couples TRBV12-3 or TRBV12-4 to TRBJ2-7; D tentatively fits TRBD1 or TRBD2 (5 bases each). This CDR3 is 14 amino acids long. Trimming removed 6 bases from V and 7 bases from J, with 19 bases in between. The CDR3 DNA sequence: TGTGCCAGCAGGACGGGACCCCGGGTAGGGGAGCAGTACTTC. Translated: CASRTGPRVGEQYF.

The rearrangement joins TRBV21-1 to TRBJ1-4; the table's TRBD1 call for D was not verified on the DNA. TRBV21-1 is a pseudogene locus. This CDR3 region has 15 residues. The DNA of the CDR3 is TGTGCCAGCAGCTATCCCAGGGGGCGCGGTGAAAAACTGTTTTTT. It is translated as CASSYPRGRGEKLFF.

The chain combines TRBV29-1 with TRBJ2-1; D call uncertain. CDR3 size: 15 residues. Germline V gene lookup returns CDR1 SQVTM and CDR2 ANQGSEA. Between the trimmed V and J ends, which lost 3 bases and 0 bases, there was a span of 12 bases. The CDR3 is CSVERPSVSYNEQFF. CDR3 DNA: TGCAGCGTTGAGAGGCCTAGTGTCTCCTACAATGAGCAGTTCTTC.